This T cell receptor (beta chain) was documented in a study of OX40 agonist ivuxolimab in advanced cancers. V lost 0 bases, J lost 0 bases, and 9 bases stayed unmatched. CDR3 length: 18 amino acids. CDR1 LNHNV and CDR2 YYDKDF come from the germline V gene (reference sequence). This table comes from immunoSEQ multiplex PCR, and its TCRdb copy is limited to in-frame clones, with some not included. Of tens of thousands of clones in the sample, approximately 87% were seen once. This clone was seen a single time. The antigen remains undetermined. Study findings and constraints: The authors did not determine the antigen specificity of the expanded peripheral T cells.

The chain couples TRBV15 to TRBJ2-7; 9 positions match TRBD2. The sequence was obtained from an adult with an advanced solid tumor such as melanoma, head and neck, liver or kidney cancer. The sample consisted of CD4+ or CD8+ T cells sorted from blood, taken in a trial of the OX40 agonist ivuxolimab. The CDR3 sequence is CATSRDLIGSGSSYEQYF. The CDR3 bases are TGTGCCACCAGCAGAGATCTAATAGGTAGCGGGAGCTCCTACGAGCAGTACTTC.